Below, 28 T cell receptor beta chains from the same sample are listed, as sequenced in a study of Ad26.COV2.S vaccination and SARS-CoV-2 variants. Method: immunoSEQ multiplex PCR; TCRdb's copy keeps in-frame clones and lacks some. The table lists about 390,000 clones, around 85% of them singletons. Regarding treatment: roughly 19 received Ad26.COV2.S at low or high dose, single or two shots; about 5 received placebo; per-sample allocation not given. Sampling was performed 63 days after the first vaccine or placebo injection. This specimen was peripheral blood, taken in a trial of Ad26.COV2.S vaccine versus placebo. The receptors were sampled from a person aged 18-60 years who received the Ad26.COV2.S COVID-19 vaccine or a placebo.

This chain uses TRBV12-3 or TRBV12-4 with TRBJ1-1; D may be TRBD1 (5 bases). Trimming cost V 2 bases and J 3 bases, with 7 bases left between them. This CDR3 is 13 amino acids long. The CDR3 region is CASSLWGDTEAFF. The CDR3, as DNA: TGTGCCAGCAGTTTATGGGGGGACACTGAAGCTTTCTTT.

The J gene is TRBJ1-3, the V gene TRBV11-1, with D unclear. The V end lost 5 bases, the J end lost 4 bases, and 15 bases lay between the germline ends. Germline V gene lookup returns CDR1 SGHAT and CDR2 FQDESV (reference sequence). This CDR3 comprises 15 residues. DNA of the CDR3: TGTGCCAGCAGCCTCTCCGGATCTTACGGAAACACCATATATTTT. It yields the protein CASSLSGSYGNTIYF.

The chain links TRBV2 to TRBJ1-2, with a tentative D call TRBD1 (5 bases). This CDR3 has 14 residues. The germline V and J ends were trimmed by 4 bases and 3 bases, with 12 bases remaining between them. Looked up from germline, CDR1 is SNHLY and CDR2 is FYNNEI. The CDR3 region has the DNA TGTGCCAGCAGTGTATTACAGGAGTACTATGGCTACACCTTC. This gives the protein CASSVLQEYYGYTF. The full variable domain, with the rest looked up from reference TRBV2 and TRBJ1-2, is EPEVTQTPSHQVTQMGQEVILRCVPISNHLYFYWYRQILGQKVEFLVSFYNNEISEKSEIFDDQFSVERPDGSNFTLKIRSTKLEDSAMYFCASSVLQEYYGYTFGSGTRLTVV.

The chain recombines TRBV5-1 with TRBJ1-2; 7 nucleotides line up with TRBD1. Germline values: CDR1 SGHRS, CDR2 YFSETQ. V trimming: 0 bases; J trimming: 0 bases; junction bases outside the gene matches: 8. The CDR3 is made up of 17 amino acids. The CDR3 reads CASSLDPDRATNYGYTF. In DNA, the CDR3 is TGCGCCAGCAGCTTGGACCCTGACAGGGCAACTAACTATGGCTACACCTTC.

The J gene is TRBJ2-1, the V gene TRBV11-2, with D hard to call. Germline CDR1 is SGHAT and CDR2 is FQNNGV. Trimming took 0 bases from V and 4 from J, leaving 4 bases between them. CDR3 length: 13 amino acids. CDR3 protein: CASSLETYNEQFF. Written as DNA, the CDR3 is TGTGCCAGCAGCTTAGAGACTTACAATGAGCAGTTCTTC.

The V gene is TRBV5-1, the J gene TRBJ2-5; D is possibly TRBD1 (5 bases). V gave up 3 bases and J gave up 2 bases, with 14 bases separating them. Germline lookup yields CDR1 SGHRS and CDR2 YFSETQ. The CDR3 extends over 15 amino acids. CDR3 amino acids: CASSSPGSPQETQYF. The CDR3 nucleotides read TGCGCCAGCAGCTCACCAGGGTCCCCACAAGAGACCCAGTACTTC.

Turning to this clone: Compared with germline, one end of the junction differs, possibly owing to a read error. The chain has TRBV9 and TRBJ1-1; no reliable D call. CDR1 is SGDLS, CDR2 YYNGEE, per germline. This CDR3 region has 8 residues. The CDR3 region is CASSVNNF. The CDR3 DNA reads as TGTGCCAGCAGCGTAAACAACTTT.

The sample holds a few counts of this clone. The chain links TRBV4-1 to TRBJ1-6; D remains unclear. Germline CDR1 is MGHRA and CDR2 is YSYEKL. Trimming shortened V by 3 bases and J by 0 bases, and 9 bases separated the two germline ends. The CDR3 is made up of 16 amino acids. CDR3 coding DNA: TGCGCCAGCAGCCAGGAGCCCCCCTCCTATAATTCACCCCTCCACTTT. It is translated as CASSQEPPSYNSPLHF.

The CDR3 nucleotides read TGTGCCAGCAGCCGCGGGACAGGGGCAGATCAGCCCCAGCATTTT. As protein: CASSRGTGADQPQHF. The chain combines TRBV7-9 with TRBJ1-5; the match to TRBD1 covers 10 bases. Losses at the gene ends were 5 bases for V and 5 bases for J; bases not matched to a gene: 6. The CDR3 is 15 amino acids. Germline values: CDR1 SEHNR, CDR2 FQNEAQ (reference sequence).

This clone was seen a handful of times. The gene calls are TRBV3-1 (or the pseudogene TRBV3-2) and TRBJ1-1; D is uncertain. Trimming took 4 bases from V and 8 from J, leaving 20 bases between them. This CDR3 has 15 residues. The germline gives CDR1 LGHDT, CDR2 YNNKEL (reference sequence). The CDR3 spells CASSLYQVARNEAFF. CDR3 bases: TGTGCCAGCAGCCTCTATCAGGTTGCCCGTAACGAAGCTTTCTTT.

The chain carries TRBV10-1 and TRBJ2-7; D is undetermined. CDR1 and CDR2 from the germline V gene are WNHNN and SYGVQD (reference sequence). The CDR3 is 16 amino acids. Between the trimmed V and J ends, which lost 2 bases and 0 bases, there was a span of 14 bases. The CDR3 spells CASSESFIDRSYEQYF. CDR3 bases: TGCGCCAGCAGTGAGAGTTTTATAGACCGCTCCTACGAGCAGTACTTC.

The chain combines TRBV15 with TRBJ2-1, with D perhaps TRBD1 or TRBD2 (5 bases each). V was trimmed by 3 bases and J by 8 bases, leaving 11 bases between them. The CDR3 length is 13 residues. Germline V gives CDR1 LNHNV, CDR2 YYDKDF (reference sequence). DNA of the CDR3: TGTGCCACCAGCAGCGGGGCATTCGATGAGCAGTTCTTC. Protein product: CATSSGAFDEQFF.

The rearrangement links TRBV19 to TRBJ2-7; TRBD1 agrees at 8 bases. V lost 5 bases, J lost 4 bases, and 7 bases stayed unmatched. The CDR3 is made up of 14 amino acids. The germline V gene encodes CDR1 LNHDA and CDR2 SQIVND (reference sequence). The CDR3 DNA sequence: TGTGCCAGTAGTCTACAGGGGGATCGGTACGAGCAGTACTTC. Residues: CASSLQGDRYEQYF. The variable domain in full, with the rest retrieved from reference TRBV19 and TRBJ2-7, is DGGITQSPKYLFRKEGQNVTLSCEQNLNHDAMYWYRQDPGQGLRLIYYSQIVNDFQKGDIAEGYSVSREKKESFPLTVTSAQKNPTAFYLCASSLQGDRYEQYFGPGTRLTVT.

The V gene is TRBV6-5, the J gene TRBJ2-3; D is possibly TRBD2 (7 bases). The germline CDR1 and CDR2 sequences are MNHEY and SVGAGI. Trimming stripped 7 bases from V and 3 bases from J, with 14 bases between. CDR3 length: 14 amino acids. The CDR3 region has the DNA TGTGCCAGCATGCGGGGGCCACTGACAGATACGCAGTATTTT. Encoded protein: CASMRGPLTDTQYF.

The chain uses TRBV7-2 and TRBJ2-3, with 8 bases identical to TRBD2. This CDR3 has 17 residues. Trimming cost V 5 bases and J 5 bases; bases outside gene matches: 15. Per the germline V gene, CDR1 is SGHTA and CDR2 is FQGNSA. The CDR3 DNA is TGTGCCAGCAGCCAAATGCCGGGGGGGCGGTGGGTAGATACGCAGTATTTT. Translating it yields CASSQMPGGRWVDTQYF.

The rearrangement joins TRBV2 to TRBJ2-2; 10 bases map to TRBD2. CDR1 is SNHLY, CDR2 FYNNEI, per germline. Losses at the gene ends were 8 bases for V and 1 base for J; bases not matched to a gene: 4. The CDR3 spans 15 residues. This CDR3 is CASEASGGNTGELFF. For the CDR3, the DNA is TGTGCCAGCGAAGCTAGCGGGGGGAACACCGGGGAGCTGTTTTTT. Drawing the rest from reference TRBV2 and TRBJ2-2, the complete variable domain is EPEVTQTPSHQVTQMGQEVILRCVPISNHLYFYWYRQILGQKVEFLVSFYNNEISEKSEIFDDQFSVERPDGSNFTLKIRSTKLEDSAMYFCASEASGGNTGELFFGEGSRLTVL.

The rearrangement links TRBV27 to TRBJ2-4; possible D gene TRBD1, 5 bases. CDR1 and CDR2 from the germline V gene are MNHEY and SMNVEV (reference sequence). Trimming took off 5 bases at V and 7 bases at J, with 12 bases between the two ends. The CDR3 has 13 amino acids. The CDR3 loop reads CASSIRVGNIQYF. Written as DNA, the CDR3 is TGTGCCAGCAGTATCAGGGTAGGGAACATTCAGTACTTC.

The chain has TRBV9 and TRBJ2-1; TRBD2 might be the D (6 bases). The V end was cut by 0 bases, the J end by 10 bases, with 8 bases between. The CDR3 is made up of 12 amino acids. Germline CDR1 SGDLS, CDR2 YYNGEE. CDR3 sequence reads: CASSVVGGEQFF. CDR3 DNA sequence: TGTGCCAGCAGCGTAGTCGGGGGAGAGCAGTTCTTC.

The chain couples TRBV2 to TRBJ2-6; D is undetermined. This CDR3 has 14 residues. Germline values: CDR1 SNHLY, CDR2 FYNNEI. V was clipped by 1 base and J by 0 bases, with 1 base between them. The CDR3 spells CASSEDSGANVLTF. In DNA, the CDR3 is TGTGCCAGCAGTGAAGACTCTGGGGCCAACGTCCTGACTTTC.

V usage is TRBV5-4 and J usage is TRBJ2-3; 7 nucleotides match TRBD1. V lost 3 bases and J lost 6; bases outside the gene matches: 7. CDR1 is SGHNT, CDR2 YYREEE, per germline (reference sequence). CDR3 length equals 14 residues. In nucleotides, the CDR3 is TGTGCCAGCAGCTCCGACAGGGTCTCGGATACGCAGTATTTT. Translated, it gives CASSSDRVSDTQYF.

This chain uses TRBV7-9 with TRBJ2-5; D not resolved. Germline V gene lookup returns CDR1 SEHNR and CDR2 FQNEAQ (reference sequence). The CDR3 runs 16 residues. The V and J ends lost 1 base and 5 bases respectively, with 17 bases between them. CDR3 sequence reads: CASSLETVATRETQYF. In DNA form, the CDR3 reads TGTGCCAGCAGCTTAGAAACGGTGGCTACCCGGGAGACCCAGTACTTC.

The CDR3 nucleotides are TGTGCCAGCAGCCGATCCCCGGGACAGGGGCACACTGAAGCTTTCTTT. Translated: CASSRSPGQGHTEAFF. This sequence joins TRBV7-9 and TRBJ1-1; 10 nucleotides agree with TRBD1. Germline values: CDR1 SEHNR, CDR2 FQNEAQ (reference sequence). The CDR3 has 16 residues. With V trimmed by 5 bases and J by 3 bases, 9 bases remained unmatched.

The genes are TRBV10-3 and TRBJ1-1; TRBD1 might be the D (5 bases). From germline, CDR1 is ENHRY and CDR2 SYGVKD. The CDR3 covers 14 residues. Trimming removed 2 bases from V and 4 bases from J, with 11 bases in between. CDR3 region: CAISEGQGSTEAFF. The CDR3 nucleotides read TGTGCCATCAGTGAGGGGCAGGGAAGCACTGAAGCTTTCTTT.

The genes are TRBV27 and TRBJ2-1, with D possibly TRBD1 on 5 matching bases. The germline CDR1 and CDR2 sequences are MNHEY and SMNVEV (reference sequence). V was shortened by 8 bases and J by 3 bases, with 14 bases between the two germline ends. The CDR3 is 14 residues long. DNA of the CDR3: TGTGCCAGCCGGGTTGGACAAGACTACAATGAGCAGTTCTTC. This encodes CASRVGQDYNEQFF.

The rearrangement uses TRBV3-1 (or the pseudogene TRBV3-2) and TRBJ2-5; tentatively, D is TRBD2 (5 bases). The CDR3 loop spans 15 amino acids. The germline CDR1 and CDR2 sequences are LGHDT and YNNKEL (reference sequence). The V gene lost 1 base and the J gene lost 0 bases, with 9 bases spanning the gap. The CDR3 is CASSQVAGDQETQYF. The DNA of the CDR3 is TGTGCCAGCAGCCAAGTTGCCGGGGACCAAGAGACCCAGTACTTC.

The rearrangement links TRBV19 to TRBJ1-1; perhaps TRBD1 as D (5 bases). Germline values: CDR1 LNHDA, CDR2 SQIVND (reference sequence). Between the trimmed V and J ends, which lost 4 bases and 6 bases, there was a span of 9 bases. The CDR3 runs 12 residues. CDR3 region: CASSRQYSEAFF. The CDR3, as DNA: TGTGCCAGTAGTAGACAGTATTCTGAAGCTTTCTTT.

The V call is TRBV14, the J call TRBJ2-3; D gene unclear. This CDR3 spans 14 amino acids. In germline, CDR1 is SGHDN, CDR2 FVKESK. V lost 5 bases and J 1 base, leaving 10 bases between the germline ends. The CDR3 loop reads CASSDSFGTDTQYF. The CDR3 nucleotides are TGTGCCAGCAGCGACTCTTTTGGCACAGATACGCAGTATTTT.

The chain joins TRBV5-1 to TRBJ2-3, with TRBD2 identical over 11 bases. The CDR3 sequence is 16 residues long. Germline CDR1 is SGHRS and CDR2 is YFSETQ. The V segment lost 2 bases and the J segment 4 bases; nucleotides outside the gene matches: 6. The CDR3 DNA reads TGCGCCAGCAGCTTACTAGCGGGGGCCCTAGCAGATACGCAGTATTTT. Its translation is CASSLLAGALADTQYF.